The T cell receptor (beta chain) under discussion was sequenced for a study of molecular identifiers for immune sequencing clone quantification. Comment on this clonotype: This may stem from a read error, because a much larger clone lies one nucleotide away.

From germline, CDR1 is MNHEY and CDR2 SMNVEV (reference sequence). This CDR3 is 15 amino acids long. Sorted inputs of about 20,000 to 1,000,000 cells, with 10%, 30% or 50% RNA, yielded naive CD8 libraries. Sorting captured naive CD8 T cells as CD8+CD4-CCR7+CD45RA+. TCRdb passed the PCR reads through MiXCR, listing each CDR3 protein once. The sample has about 640,000 distinct CDR3 sequences, roughly 21% seen once. This chain connects TRBV27 to TRBJ2-5, with D maybe TRBD2 (6 bases). The clonotype was recovered from a human donor in good health. Some libraries in this study had Jurkat cell RNA spiked in. The sequenced material came from naive CD8+ T cells from blood, with Jurkat cell RNA spiked in. Subset specified: FACS-sorted CD8+CD4-CCR7+CD45RA+ naive T cells. The CDR3 DNA sequence: TGTGTCAGCAGATCTAGCGCTAATTACCAAGAGACCCAGTACTTC. This translates into CVSRSSANYQETQYF.